Described below is a single T cell receptor (beta chain) sequence and its context. These data are taken from a study of blood T cell repertoires in COVID-19. Study in general: Acute and convalescent COVID-19 specimens originated in the United States, Italy and Spain. Sources were T cells, B-cell-depleted T cells, or PBMCs; the material itself was cDNA or gDNA.

Per the original data handling: Researchers report that nucleated cell counts were estimated from reference gene primer amplification. Assay used: immunoSEQ multiplex PCR; TCRdb lists only in-frame clones, some missing. The V and J calls and the clone size are those of that table, but D and trimming were determined from the DNA. The data contain about 45,000 clones, roughly nine tenths of them singletons. This CDR3 is 19 amino acids long. Germline V gives CDR1 KGHSH, CDR2 LQKENI. With V trimmed by 3 bases and J by 0 bases, 8 bases remained unmatched. The receptor's source is a human donor in a cohort sampled during active COVID-19. What was sequenced was peripheral blood. The chain combines TRBV18 with TRBJ2-1, with 13 bases aligning to TRBD2. The CDR3 DNA follows: TGTGCCAGCTCACCCGGACTAGCGGGGGCCGGAAGCTCCTACAATGAGCAGTTCTTC. Its protein is CASSPGLAGAGSSYNEQFF. Complete variable domain (other parts from reference TRBV18 and TRBJ2-1): NAGVMQNPRHLVRRRGQEARLRCSPMKGHSHVYWYRQLPEEGLKFMVYLQKENIIDESGMPKERFSAEFPKEGPSILRIQQVVRGDSAAYFCASSPGLAGAGSSYNEQFFGPGTRLTVL.